The clone carrying this TCR beta chain was counted a single time. These data belong to a study of PD-1 blockade in classical Hodgkin lymphoma. All patients experienced relapse after autologous stem cell transplantation, and brentuximab vedotin exposure was variable. Generated by immunoSEQ multiplex PCR, the TCRdb table keeps only in-frame clones and is missing some. Of around 22,000 clones listed, about 82% were seen once; the top ten hold roughly 15%. The CDR3 loop spans 15 amino acids. The rearrangement uses TRBV21-1 and TRBJ2-7; the D call TRBD1 from the table was never checked on the DNA. TRBV21-1 is annotated as a pseudogene. Source: peripheral blood mononuclear cells (PBMCs), taken before the second cycle of nivolumab. The TCR was taken from a human donor with classical Hodgkin lymphoma. CDR3: CASRGGQGASYEQYV. The CDR3 nucleotides are TGTGCCAGCAGGGGGGGACAGGGGGCGTCCTACGAGCAGTACGTC.